Below, 5 T cell receptor beta chains from the same sample are listed, as sequenced in a study of tumor and adjacent non-tumor tissue in lung cancer. No cell sorting was done before RNA was extracted from the tissue. The library came from three nested PCR rounds adapted from ARM-PCR protocols. TCRdb fed the multiplex PCR reads into MiXCR, producing one record per CDR3 protein. The sample has approximately 75,000 distinct CDR3 sequences, under 80% seen once. The sequenced material came from lung tumor tissue. These receptors were taken from a woman aged 50 to 60 with non-small cell lung cancer.

With regard to this clonotype: A read error may account for a junction end that differs from germline. The V gene is TRBV5-1, the J gene TRBJ2-7; TRBD1 aligns across 7 bases. The CDR3 loop spans 15 amino acids. CDR1 SGHRS and CDR2 YFSETQ come from the germline V gene. The CDR3 reads CANSLRRDRIYEKYF. The CDR3, as DNA: TGCGCCAACAGCTTGAGACGGGACAGAATCTACGAGAAGTACTTC.

Comments on this clonotype: One end of the junction fails to match germline, which may point to a read error. In nucleotides, the CDR3 is TGTGTCAGCAGCTTAAGACGGGATACGGGCAATCAGCCCCAGCAGTTT. It yields the protein CVSSLRRDTGNQPQQF. V and J are TRBV7-8 and TRBJ1-5; D gene ambiguous. CDR3 length: 16 residues. From germline, CDR1 is SGHVS and CDR2 FQNEAQ.

The count of this clonotype is one. A read error may account for a junction end that differs from germline. The V and J genes are TRBV4-1 and TRBJ2-2, with 11 bases aligning to TRBD1. The CDR3 spans 16 residues. Looked up from germline, CDR1 is MGHRA and CDR2 is YSYEKL. This chain's CDR3 is CTSNQGTGGDTGELFF. CDR3 DNA sequence: TGCACAAGCAACCAAGGGACAGGGGGAGACACCGGGGAGCTTTTTTTT.

This clonotype has at least ten counts. The V and J genes are TRBV20-1 and TRBJ1-1; D gene ambiguous. The CDR3 has 12 residues. Germline assignment: CDR1 DFQATT and CDR2 SNEGSKA (reference sequence). Trimming removed 6 bases from V and 0 bases from J, with 8 bases in between. This CDR3 is CSALSLNTEAFF. The DNA for the CDR3 is TGCAGTGCCCTAAGTCTGAACACTGAAGCTTTCTTT.

This clonotype has just one count. Germline is not matched at one junction end, which may reflect a read error. The genes are TRBV7-9 and TRBJ2-5, with 7 bases fitting TRBD1. This CDR3 comprises 14 residues. CDR1 and CDR2 from the germline V gene are SEHNR and FQNEAQ (reference sequence). CDR3 sequence: CASRRDSNQESQYF. The CDR3 bases are TGTGCCAGCAGACGGGACAGCAATCAAGAGAGCCAGTACTTC.